A single sample is the source of the 5 T cell receptor beta chains below, sequenced in a study of T cell changes during pregnancy in multiple sclerosis. Data came from immunoSEQ multiplex PCR; TCRdb stores just in-frame clones and leaves some out. The table lists about 100,000 clones, over 80% of them singletons. Sequenced here: peripheral blood, sampled after pregnancy. The receptors were gathered from a female donor with multiple sclerosis, enrolled in a pregnancy study.

The V gene is TRBV10-3, the J gene TRBJ2-7, with 11 bases that match TRBD2. The CDR3 has 14 amino acids. The ends lost 3 bases at V and 3 bases at J; junction bases unmatched: 1. Germline V gene data show CDR1 as ENHRY and CDR2 as SYGVKD. CDR3 in DNA: TGTGCCATCAGTGACGGACTAGCGGGCTACGAGCAGTACTTC. Its protein product is CAISDGLAGYEQYF.

The chain carries TRBV6-1 and TRBJ2-7; TRBD2 aligns across 9 bases. The germline gives CDR1 MNHNS, CDR2 SASEGT. The V segment lost 6 bases and the J segment 4 bases; nucleotides outside the gene matches: 7. The CDR3 has 14 amino acids. In DNA form, the CDR3 reads TGTGCCAGCAGCTCCGGGACTAGCCTATACGAGCAGTACTTC. This translates into CASSSGTSLYEQYF.

The V call is TRBV5-1, the J call TRBJ2-5; TRBD2 matches at 15 bases. Per the germline V gene, CDR1 is SGHRS and CDR2 is YFSETQ. The CDR3 has 21 residues. V lost 0 bases to trimming and J lost 1 base; unmatched junction nucleotides: 13. CDR3 coding DNA: TGCGCCAGCAGCTTGGCCACGGGTTCCGGACTAGCGGGAGGGAGCCAAGAGACCCAGTACTTC. Protein: CASSLATGSGLAGGSQETQYF.

The chain is built from TRBV6-6 and TRBJ1-2; the D gene is possibly TRBD1 (6 bases). V dropped 5 bases and J dropped 2 bases, with 12 bases sitting between them. This CDR3 contains 14 residues. Germline lookup yields CDR1 MNHNY and CDR2 SVGAGI (reference sequence). CDR3 sequence: CASSQGPQNYGYTF. The CDR3 DNA follows: TGTGCCAGCAGTCAGGGGCCCCAGAACTATGGCTACACCTTC.

This chain joins TRBV5-6 and TRBJ2-7; TRBD2 might be the D (5 bases). The V end lost 2 bases, the J end lost 1 base, and 10 bases lay between the germline ends. Germline assignment: CDR1 SGHDT and CDR2 YYEEEE. The CDR3 is 14 amino acids. This CDR3 is CASSFGSLSYEQYF. CDR3 in DNA: TGTGCCAGCAGCTTTGGGAGTTTGTCCTACGAGCAGTACTTC.